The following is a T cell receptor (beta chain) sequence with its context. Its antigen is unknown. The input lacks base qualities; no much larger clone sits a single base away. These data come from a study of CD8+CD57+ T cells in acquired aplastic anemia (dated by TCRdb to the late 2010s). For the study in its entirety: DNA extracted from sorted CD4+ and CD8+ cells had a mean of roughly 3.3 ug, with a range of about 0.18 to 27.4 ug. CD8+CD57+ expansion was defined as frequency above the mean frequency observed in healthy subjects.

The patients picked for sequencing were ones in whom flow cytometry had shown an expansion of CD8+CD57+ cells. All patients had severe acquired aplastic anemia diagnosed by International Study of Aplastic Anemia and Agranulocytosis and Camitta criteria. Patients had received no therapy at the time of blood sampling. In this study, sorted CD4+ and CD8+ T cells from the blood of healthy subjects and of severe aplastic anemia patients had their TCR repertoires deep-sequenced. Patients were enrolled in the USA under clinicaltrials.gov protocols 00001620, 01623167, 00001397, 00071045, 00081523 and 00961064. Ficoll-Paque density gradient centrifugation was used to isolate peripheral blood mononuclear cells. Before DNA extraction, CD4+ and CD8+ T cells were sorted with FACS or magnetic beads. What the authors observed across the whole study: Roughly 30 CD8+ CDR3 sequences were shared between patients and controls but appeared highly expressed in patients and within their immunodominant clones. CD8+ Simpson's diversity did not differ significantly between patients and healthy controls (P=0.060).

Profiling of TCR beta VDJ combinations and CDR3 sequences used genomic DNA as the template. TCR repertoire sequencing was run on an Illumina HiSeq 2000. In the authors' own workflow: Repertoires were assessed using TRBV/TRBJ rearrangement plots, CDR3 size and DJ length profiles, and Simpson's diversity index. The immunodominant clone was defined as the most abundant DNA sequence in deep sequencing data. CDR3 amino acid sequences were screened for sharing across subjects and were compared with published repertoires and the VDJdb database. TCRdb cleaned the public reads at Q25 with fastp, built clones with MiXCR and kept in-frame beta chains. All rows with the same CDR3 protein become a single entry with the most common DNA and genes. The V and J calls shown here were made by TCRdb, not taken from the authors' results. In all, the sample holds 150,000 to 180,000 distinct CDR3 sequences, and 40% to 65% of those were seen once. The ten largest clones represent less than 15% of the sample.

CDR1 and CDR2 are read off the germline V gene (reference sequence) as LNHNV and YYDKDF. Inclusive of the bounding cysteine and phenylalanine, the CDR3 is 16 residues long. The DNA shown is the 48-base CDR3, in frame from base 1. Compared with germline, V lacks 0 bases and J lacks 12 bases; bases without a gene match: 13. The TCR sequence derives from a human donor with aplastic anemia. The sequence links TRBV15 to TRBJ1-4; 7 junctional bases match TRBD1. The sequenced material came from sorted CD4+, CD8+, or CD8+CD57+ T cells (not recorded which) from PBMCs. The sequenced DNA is TGTGCCACCAGCAGAGAACAGGGGTCTGGACGCGAAGAACTGTTTTTT. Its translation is CATSREQGSGREELFF.